Presented here are 32 T cell receptor beta chains from one specimen sequenced in a study of shared clonotypes between healthy human individuals. The table came from immunoSEQ multiplex PCR; TCRdb's copy has only in-frame clones and leaves some out. The sample lists some 800,000 clones, almost 95% occurring once. Selected positively for CCR7 and CD45RO-negative, naive CD8 cells excluded terminally differentiated effector memory CD45RA+ cells. The material sequenced was naive CD8+ T cells sorted from blood. The source is a man aged 30-40 years in good health.

The chain has TRBV7-9 and TRBJ1-3; D ambiguous. CDR1 and CDR2 (germline): SEHNR, FQNEAQ (reference sequence). The CDR3 sequence is 13 residues long. Between the trimmed V and J ends, which lost 8 bases and 0 bases, there was a span of 8 bases. CDR3 nucleotide sequence: TGTGCCAGCGGGCGGATCTCTGGAAACACCATATATTTT. Its translation is CASGRISGNTIYF.

The V and J genes are TRBV7-9 and TRBJ2-2; the D is unclear. The CDR3 extends over 13 amino acids. Trimming pared 2 bases from V and 2 bases from J, leaving 3 bases between. The germline CDR1 and CDR2 sequences are SEHNR and FQNEAQ (reference sequence). This chain's CDR3 is CASSLTNTGELFF. CDR3 DNA: TGTGCCAGCAGCTTAACAAACACCGGGGAGCTGTTTTTT.

The chain carries TRBV5-1 and TRBJ2-1; either TRBD1 or TRBD2 may fit D (5 bases each). CDR3 size: 16 residues. V dropped 4 bases and J dropped 3 bases, with 17 bases sitting between them. From germline, CDR1 is SGHRS and CDR2 YFSETQ. The CDR3 bases are TGCGCCAGCAGCATGAGGGGCCATAAGGTCTACAATGAGCAGTTCTTC. Protein product: CASSMRGHKVYNEQFF.

The J gene is TRBJ2-1, the V gene TRBV27, with TRBD2 identical over 14 bases. The CDR3 contains 13 residues. V shed 3 bases, J shed 15 bases, and the junction held 4 bases outside the gene matches. CDR1 is MNHEY and CDR2 is SMNVEV in the germline V gene (reference sequence). CDR3 DNA: TGTGCCAGCAGTTTGGGACTAGCGGGAGAGACGTTCTTC. Encoded protein: CASSLGLAGETFF.

This chain uses TRBV10-3 with TRBJ2-1; 7 nucleotides match TRBD1. The CDR3 covers 13 residues. Germline CDR1 reads ENHRY; CDR2 reads SYGVKD. With 11 bases clipped from V and 2 bases from J, the junction kept 6 bases outside the gene matches. The CDR3 protein is CASTGAPYNEQFF. The CDR3 DNA reads TGTGCCTCTACAGGGGCACCCTACAATGAGCAGTTCTTC.

The V call is TRBV2, the J call TRBJ2-5; the D is unclear. V shed 0 bases and J shed 5 bases, with 13 bases lying between them. The V gene's germline CDR1 is SNHLY and CDR2 FYNNEI. This CDR3 comprises 15 residues. CDR3: CASSEAQLSLETQYF. The CDR3, as DNA: TGTGCCAGCAGTGAAGCGCAGTTGAGTTTGGAGACCCAGTACTTC.

The rearrangement links TRBV2 to TRBJ2-3; D not certain. The V and J ends lost 0 bases and 6 bases respectively, with 7 bases between them. The CDR3 is 13 residues long. CDR1 is SNHLY and CDR2 is FYNNEI in the germline V gene. The CDR3 nucleotides are TGTGCCAGCAGTGAAGCGGCCAGGGATACGCAGTATTTT. This encodes CASSEAARDTQYF.

This sequence joins TRBV4-1 and TRBJ2-1, with D uncertain. The CDR3 is made up of 13 amino acids. Trimming shortened V by 0 bases and J by 5 bases, and 5 bases separated the two germline ends. The germline V gene encodes CDR1 MGHRA and CDR2 YSYEKL. CDR3 region: CASSQEVNNEQFF. The CDR3 DNA reads as TGCGCCAGCAGCCAAGAGGTGAACAATGAGCAGTTCTTC.

V usage is TRBV5-4 and J usage is TRBJ2-1; 8 positions agree with TRBD2. Trimming at V came to 4 bases and at J to 4 bases, leaving 10 bases not matched to a gene. CDR3 size: 16 residues. CDR1 is SGHNT and CDR2 is YYREEE in the germline V gene (reference sequence). The CDR3 sequence: CASSILLAEEYNEQFF. CDR3 coding DNA: TGTGCCAGCAGCATCTTACTAGCGGAGGAGTACAATGAGCAGTTCTTC.

This chain links TRBV5-6 with TRBJ2-7; 8 nucleotides line up with TRBD1. Germline V gene data show CDR1 as SGHDT and CDR2 as YYEEEE. This CDR3 is 14 amino acids long. Trimming at V came to 3 bases and at J to 7 bases, leaving 9 bases not matched to a gene. The CDR3 protein is CASSSWTGLDEQYF. In DNA, the CDR3 is TGTGCCAGCAGCTCCTGGACAGGGCTAGATGAGCAGTACTTC.

Concerning this clone: No DNA is shown, since the ends of the CDR3 on it are uncertain; the CDR3 is the one TCRdb lists. The CDR3 spells CASTPQVAGGITSYNEQFF. J is TRBJ2-1 and V is TRBV21-1; the table names TRBD2, a call not compared with the DNA. TRBV21-1 is deemed a pseudogene. The CDR3 is 19 amino acids in total, end residues counted.

The chain joins TRBV7-8 to TRBJ1-1; possible D gene TRBD1, 5 bases. This CDR3 is built from 15 residues. Looked up from germline, CDR1 is SGHVS and CDR2 is FQNEAQ. Between the trimmed V and J ends, which lost 6 bases and 5 bases, there was a span of 19 bases. CDR3 bases: TGTGCCAGCAGGACCCTGACGGGGACCCTAACTGAAGCTTTCTTT. Translated: CASRTLTGTLTEAFF.

The CDR3 DNA is TGTGCCAGCAGCTCGCCAAAAAAGCCGGTCTCCAATGAGCAGTTCTTC. This sequence encodes CASSSPKKPVSNEQFF. V usage is TRBV11-2 and J usage is TRBJ2-1; D remains unclear. The CDR3 sequence is 16 residues long. The ends were cut back, 4 bases at V and 6 bases at J, with 19 bases in the middle. CDR1 and CDR2 (germline): SGHAT, FQNNGV.

The chain combines TRBV7-2 with TRBJ2-3, with 11 bases identical to TRBD2. Per germline, CDR1 SGHTA and CDR2 FQGNSA. The CDR3 sequence is 15 residues long. V lost 5 bases to trimming and J lost 1 base; unmatched junction nucleotides: 2. The CDR3 spells CASSPLAGGTDTQYF. The CDR3 DNA sequence: TGTGCCAGCAGCCCACTAGCGGGGGGCACAGATACGCAGTATTTT.

On this clone: Germline is not matched at one junction end, which may reflect a read error. The CDR3 region is CAWSPKSSNEQFF. DNA of the CDR3: TGTGCCTGGAGTCCAAAATCCTCCAATGAGCAGTTCTTC. This chain joins TRBV30 and TRBJ2-1; D call uncertain. The V gene's germline CDR1 is GTSNPN and CDR2 SVGIG (reference sequence). The CDR3 totals 13 residues.

The chain couples TRBV28 to TRBJ1-1; possible D gene TRBD1, 6 bases. Trimming took 5 bases from V and 4 from J, leaving 11 bases between them. The CDR3 runs 13 residues. CDR1 and CDR2 (germline): MDHEN, SYDVKM. For the CDR3, the DNA is TGTGCCAGCAGTCAGGGGCCGGGCACTGAAGCTTTCTTT. It translates to CASSQGPGTEAFF.

Regarding this clone: Its ends do not fully match the called genes, so a read error is possible. The chain couples TRBV5-1 to TRBJ2-7, with 8 bases fitting TRBD2. Germline CDR1 is SGHRS and CDR2 is YFSETQ. This CDR3 is built from 14 residues. Written as DNA, the CDR3 is TGCGCCAGCAGCTACACGGGACTAGTCGGGCCTATGGGCTTC. This gives the protein CASSYTGLVGPMGF.

The chain joins TRBV25-1 to TRBJ2-7; 8 nucleotides match TRBD1. V lost 4 bases to trimming and J lost 3 bases; unmatched junction nucleotides: 11. Germline V gene lookup returns CDR1 MGHDK and CDR2 SYGVNS. This CDR3 has 16 residues. The CDR3 sequence: CASSAEDRVPFYEQYF. The CDR3 DNA sequence: TGTGCCAGCAGTGCAGAGGACAGGGTCCCGTTCTACGAGCAGTACTTC.

The rearrangement uses TRBV9 and TRBJ2-7; perhaps TRBD1 as D (5 bases). The CDR3 runs 15 residues. The germline V gene encodes CDR1 SGDLS and CDR2 YYNGEE. Trimming removed 3 bases at V and 2 bases at J, with 15 bases between. CDR3 region: CASSENVGRTYEQYF. In DNA, the CDR3 is TGTGCCAGCAGCGAGAACGTGGGGCGAACCTACGAGCAGTACTTC.

This clone was detected once. The J gene is TRBJ2-1, the V gene TRBV30; 9 nucleotides agree with TRBD2. The V gene's germline CDR1 is GTSNPN and CDR2 SVGIG (reference sequence). V was pared by 0 bases and J by 6 bases, with 3 bases of the junction left unmatched. This CDR3 has 14 residues. The CDR3 DNA follows: TGTGCCTGGAGTGTCGTTAGCGGGGGCAATGAGCAGTTCTTC. Protein: CAWSVVSGGNEQFF.

The chain couples TRBV2 to TRBJ1-3; no clear D gene. This CDR3 contains 15 residues. CDR1 is SNHLY and CDR2 is FYNNEI in the germline V gene. V was shortened by 3 bases and J by 0 bases, with 9 bases between the two germline ends. The CDR3 DNA is TGTGCCAGCAGTGATTCGATTATCTCTGGAAACACCATATATTTT. Translation: CASSDSIISGNTIYF. Full variable domain (missing parts from reference TRBV2 and TRBJ1-3): EPEVTQTPSHQVTQMGQEVILRCVPISNHLYFYWYRQILGQKVEFLVSFYNNEISEKSEIFDDQFSVERPDGSNFTLKIRSTKLEDSAMYFCASSDSIISGNTIYFGEGSWLTVV.

The chain uses TRBV14 and TRBJ2-7; 13 bases are shared with TRBD2. This CDR3 spans 18 amino acids. V trimming: 5 bases; J trimming: 3 bases; junction bases outside the gene matches: 13. Per germline, CDR1 SGHDN and CDR2 FVKESK. CDR3 protein: CASSTRPDTSGRVYEQYF. The DNA for the CDR3 is TGTGCCAGCAGCACCCGGCCCGATACTAGCGGGAGGGTCTACGAGCAGTACTTC.

The chain is built from TRBV13 and TRBJ2-1; D is possibly TRBD2 (6 bases). Per the germline V gene, CDR1 is PRHDT and CDR2 is FYEKMQ (reference sequence). V was pared by 1 base and J by 6 bases, with 10 bases between. This CDR3 is built from 14 residues. CDR3 sequence reads: CASSLDGRGNEQFF. The CDR3 DNA reads TGTGCCAGCAGCTTAGACGGGAGAGGCAATGAGCAGTTCTTC.

This chain joins TRBV5-1 and TRBJ2-5; perhaps TRBD2 as D (5 bases). V was clipped by 1 base and J by 0 bases, with 10 bases between them. CDR1 and CDR2 (germline): SGHRS, YFSETQ. The CDR3 is made up of 15 amino acids. The chain's CDR3 is CASSLSGGDQETQYF. CDR3 nucleotide sequence: TGCGCCAGCAGCTTGAGCGGCGGAGACCAAGAGACCCAGTACTTC.

The V call is TRBV27, the J call TRBJ2-7, with 11 nucleotides matching TRBD2. V trimming: 8 bases; J trimming: 4 bases; junction bases outside the gene matches: 4. The germline gives CDR1 MNHEY, CDR2 SMNVEV (reference sequence). This CDR3 region has 13 residues. CDR3 residues: CASGLAGGYEQYF. Here the CDR3 DNA reads TGTGCCAGCGGGCTAGCGGGAGGTTACGAGCAGTACTTC.

This sequence joins TRBV6-6 and TRBJ2-1; D gene unclear. This CDR3 spans 12 amino acids. The V end lost 4 bases, the J end lost 8 bases, and 9 bases lay between the germline ends. Per the germline V gene, CDR1 is MNHNY and CDR2 is SVGAGI (reference sequence). The CDR3 sequence: CASSSNGHEQFF. Written as DNA, the CDR3 is TGTGCCAGCAGTTCTAACGGCCATGAGCAGTTCTTC.

V and J are TRBV5-6 and TRBJ2-3; 11 nucleotides agree with TRBD2. The CDR3 consists of 15 residues. Trimming took 4 bases from V and 1 from J; bases not matched to a gene: 2. CDR1 SGHDT and CDR2 YYEEEE come from the germline V gene. The CDR3 sequence: CASSLGLAGTDTQYF. The CDR3 DNA sequence: TGTGCCAGCAGCCTGGGACTAGCGGGCACAGATACGCAGTATTTT. Full variable domain (missing parts from reference TRBV5-6 and TRBJ2-3): DAGVTQSPTHLIKTRGQQVTLRCSPKSGHDTVSWYQQALGQGPQFIFQYYEEEERQRGNFPDRFSGHQFPNYSSELNVNALLLGDSALYLCASSLGLAGTDTQYFGPGTRLTVL.

A word on this clone: The same CDR3 is also encoded by other DNA sequences in this sample. CDR3 amino acids: CASSLGQGAYEQYF. CDR3 nucleotide sequence: TGCGCCAGCAGCTTGGGCCAGGGAGCCTACGAGCAGTACTTC. The chain joins TRBV5-1 to TRBJ2-7; D may correspond to TRBD1 or TRBD2 (5 bases each). Germline CDR1 is SGHRS and CDR2 is YFSETQ. This CDR3 region has 14 residues. V gave up 0 bases and J gave up 2 bases, with 9 bases separating them.

This clone was seen a single time. The chain has TRBV5-4 and TRBJ2-2, with D possibly being TRBD2 (6 bases). The V end lost 1 base, the J end lost 0 bases, and 13 bases lay between the germline ends. The CDR3 consists of 17 residues. Germline V gene lookup returns CDR1 SGHNT and CDR2 YYREEE (reference sequence). DNA for the CDR3: TGTGCCAGCAGCTTGTGGCCGGGAGCACCGAACACCGGGGAGCTGTTTTTT. Residues: CASSLWPGAPNTGELFF.

Concerning this clone: Different DNA sequences within this sample yield the same CDR3. The chain is built from TRBV7-9 and TRBJ1-5, with D unresolved. CDR1 is SEHNR, CDR2 FQNEAQ, per germline (reference sequence). The germline V and J ends were trimmed by 1 base and 5 bases, with 3 bases remaining between them. This CDR3 has 12 residues. The CDR3 is CASSLVDQPQHF. The DNA of the CDR3 is TGTGCCAGCAGCTTAGTAGATCAGCCCCAGCATTTT.

The chain's CDR3 is CASSFAKGSYEQYF. CDR3 bases: TGTGCCAGCAGCTTCGCGAAGGGATCCTACGAGCAGTACTTC. This sequence joins TRBV7-2 and TRBJ2-7, with D uncertain. This CDR3 has 14 amino acids. Trimming removed 3 bases from V and 1 base from J, with 10 bases in between. Germline V lookup: CDR1 SGHTA, CDR2 FQGNSA.

The genes are TRBV28 and TRBJ2-6, with 9 bases aligning to TRBD1. J was trimmed by 1 base and V by 4 bases; bases with no gene match: 8. The length of the CDR3 is 18 residues. Germline V gene sequence: CDR1 MDHEN, CDR2 SYDVKM. CDR3 DNA: TGTGCCAGCAGTTCAACCGGGACAGGGTATTCTGGGGCCAACGTCCTGACTTTC. Protein product: CASSSTGTGYSGANVLTF.